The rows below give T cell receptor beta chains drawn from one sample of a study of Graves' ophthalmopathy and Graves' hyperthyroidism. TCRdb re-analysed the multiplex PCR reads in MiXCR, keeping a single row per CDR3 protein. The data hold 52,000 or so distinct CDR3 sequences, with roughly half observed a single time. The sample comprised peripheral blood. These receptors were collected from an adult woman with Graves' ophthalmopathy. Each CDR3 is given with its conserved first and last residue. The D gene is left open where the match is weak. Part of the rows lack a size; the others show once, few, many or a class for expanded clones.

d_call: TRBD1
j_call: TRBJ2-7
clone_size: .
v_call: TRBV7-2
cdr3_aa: CASSLTGDEQYF
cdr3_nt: TGTGCCAGCAGCTTGACAGGGGATGAGCAGTACTTC

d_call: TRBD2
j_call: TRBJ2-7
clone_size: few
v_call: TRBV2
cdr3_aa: CASRPGLATYEQYF
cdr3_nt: TGTGCCAGCAGGCCGGGACTAGCGACCTACGAGCAGTACTTC

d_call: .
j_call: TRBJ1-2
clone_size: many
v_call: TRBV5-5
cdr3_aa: CASSLFGGEGGYTF
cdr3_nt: TGTGCCAGCAGCCTCTTTGGGGGCGAAGGCGGCTACACCTTC

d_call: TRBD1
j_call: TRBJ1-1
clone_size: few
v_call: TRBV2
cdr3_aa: CASSDGTGFLNTEAFF
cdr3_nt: TGTGCCAGCAGTGACGGGACAGGGTTTTTGAACACTGAAGCTTTCTTT

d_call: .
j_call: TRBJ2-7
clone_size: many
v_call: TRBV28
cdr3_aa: CASSPHPSYEQYF
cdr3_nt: TGTGCCAGCAGCCCCCACCCATCCTACGAGCAGTACTTC

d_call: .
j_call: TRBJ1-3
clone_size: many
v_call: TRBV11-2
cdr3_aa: CASSLIRSSGNTIYF
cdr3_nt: TGTGCCAGCAGCTTAATCCGTAGCTCTGGAAACACCATATATTTT

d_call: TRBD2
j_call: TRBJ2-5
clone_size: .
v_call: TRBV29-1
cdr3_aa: CSVEWGGVETQYF
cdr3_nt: TGCAGCGTTGAATGGGGGGGGGTAGAGACCCAGTACTTC

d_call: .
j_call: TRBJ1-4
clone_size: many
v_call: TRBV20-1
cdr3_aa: CSARGESTNEKLFF
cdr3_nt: TGCAGTGCTAGAGGGGAGTCAACTAATGAAAAACTGTTTTTT

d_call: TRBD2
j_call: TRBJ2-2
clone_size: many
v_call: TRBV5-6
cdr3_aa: CASSMGLAGAIGELFF
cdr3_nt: TGTGCCAGCAGCATGGGACTAGCGGGAGCTATCGGGGAGCTGTTTTTT

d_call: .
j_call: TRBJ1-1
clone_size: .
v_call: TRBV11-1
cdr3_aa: CASRKAGHAGRVKTEAFF
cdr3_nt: TGTGCCAGCAGAAAAGCGGGACATGCGGGCAGGGTTAAGACTGAAGCTTTCTTT

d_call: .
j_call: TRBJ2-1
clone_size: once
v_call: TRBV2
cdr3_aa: CASSPQGEQFF
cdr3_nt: TGTGCCAGCAGTCCTCAAGGGGAGCAGTTCTTC

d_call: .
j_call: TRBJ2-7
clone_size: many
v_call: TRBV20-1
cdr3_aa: CSASLSARRNEEQYF
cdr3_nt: TGCAGTGCTAGTTTGAGTGCCCGTCGGAATGAGGAGCAGTACTTC

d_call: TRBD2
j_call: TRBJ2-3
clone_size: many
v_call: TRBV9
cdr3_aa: CASSPSGLAGSDTQYF
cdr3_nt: TGTGCCAGCAGCCCGAGTGGTCTAGCGGGGTCAGATACGCAGTATTTT

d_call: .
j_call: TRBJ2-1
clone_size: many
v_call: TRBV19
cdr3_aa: CASSTSFDEQFF
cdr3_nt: TGTGCCAGTAGTACTAGCTTCGATGAGCAGTTCTTC

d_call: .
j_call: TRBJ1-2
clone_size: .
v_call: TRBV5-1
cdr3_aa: CASSSGPNDGYTF
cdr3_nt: TGCGCCAGCAGCTCGGGGCCCAATGATGGCTACACCTTC

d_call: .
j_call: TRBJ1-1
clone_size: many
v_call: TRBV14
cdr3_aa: CASSLRRGETEAFF
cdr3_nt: TGTGCCAGCAGCCTGAGAAGGGGGGAAACTGAAGCTTTCTTT

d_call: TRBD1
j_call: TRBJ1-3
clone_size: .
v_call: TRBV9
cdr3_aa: CASSVRTGSGNAIYF
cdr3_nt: TGTGCTAGCAGCGTACGGACAGGCTCTGGAAACGCCATATATTTT

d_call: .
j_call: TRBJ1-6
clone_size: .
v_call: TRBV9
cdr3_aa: CASSKRGSGSPLHF
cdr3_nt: TGTGCCAGCAGCAAGAGGGGTAGTGGTTCACCCCTCCACTTT

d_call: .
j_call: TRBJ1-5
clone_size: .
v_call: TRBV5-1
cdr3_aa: CASGPGVQPQHF
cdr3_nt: TGCGCCAGCGGCCCAGGGGTCCAGCCCCAGCATTTT

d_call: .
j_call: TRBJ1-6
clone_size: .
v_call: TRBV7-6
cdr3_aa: CASSSRVFEPLHF
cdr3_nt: TGTGCCAGCAGCTCACGAGTGTTTGAACCCCTCCACTTT

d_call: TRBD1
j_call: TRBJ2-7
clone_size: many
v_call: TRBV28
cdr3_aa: CASRGQGYPYEQYF
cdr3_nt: TGTGCCAGCCGGGGACAGGGGTATCCCTACGAGCAGTACTTC

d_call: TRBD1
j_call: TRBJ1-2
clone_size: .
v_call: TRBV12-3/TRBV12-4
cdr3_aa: CASSFAGQGAGYTF
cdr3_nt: TGTGCCAGCAGTTTTGCCGGACAGGGGGCGGGCTACACCTTC

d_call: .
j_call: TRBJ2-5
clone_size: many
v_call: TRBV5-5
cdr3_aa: CASSLWSEPTRGETQYF
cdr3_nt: TGTGCCAGCAGCTTGTGGTCCGAGCCCACCCGGGGAGAGACCCAGTACTTC

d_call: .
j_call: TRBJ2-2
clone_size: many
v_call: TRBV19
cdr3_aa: CASGVKRVSTGELFF
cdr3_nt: TGTGCCAGTGGGGTAAAAAGGGTGAGCACCGGGGAGCTGTTTTTT

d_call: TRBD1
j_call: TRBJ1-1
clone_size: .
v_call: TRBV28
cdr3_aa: CASSSPGGGGTEAFF
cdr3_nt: TGTGCCAGCAGTTCCCCAGGGGGGGGGGGCACTGAAGCTTTCTTT

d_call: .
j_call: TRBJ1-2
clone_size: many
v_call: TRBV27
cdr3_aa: CASSPDGVVGYTF
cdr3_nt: TGTGCCAGCAGCCCTGATGGTGTGGTTGGCTACACCTTC

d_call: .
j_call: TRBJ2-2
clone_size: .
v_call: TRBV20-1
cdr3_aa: CSARGGGPAGGLFF
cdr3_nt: TGCAGTGCTAGAGGTGGTGGCCCTGCTGGGGGGCTGTTTTTT

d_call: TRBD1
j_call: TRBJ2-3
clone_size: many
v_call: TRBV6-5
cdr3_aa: CASRGQGGSYTQYF
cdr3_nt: TGTGCCAGCAGGGGACAGGGAGGGTCATATACGCAGTATTTT

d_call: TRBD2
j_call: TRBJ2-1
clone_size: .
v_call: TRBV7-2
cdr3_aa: CASSSGTSDWNNEQFF
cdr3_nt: TGTGCCAGCAGTTCCGGGACTAGCGACTGGAACAATGAGCAGTTCTTC

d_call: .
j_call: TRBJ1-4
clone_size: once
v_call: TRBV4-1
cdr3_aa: CASSQIQGGNEKLFF
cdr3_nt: TGCGCCAGCAGCCAAATACAGGGAGGGAATGAAAAACTGTTTTTT

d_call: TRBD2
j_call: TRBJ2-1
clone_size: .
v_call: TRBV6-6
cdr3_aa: CASSSGTSGSNEQFF
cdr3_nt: TGTGCCAGCAGCTCGGGGACTAGCGGGAGCAATGAGCAGTTCTTC

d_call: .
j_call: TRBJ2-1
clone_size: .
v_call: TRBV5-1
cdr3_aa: CASNEQFF
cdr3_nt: TGCGCCAGCAATGAGCAGTTCTTC

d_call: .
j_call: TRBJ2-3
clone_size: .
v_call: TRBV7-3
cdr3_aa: CASSGQRGVEDTQYF
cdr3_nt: TGTGCCAGCAGCGGTCAAAGAGGGGTGGAAGATACGCAGTATTTT

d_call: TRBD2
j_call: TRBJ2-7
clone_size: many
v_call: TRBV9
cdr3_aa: CASSAGLAGVGSYEQYF
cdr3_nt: TGTGCCAGCAGCGCGGGACTAGCGGGAGTAGGCTCCTACGAGCAGTACTTC

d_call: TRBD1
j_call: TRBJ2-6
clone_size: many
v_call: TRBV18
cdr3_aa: CASSPTGVGANVLTF
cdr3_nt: TGTGCCAGCTCACCCACAGGGGTTGGGGCCAACGTCCTGACTTTC

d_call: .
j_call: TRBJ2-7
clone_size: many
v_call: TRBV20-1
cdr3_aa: CSAEDWAAQNEQYF
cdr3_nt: TGCAGTGCTGAGGACTGGGCGGCTCAGAACGAGCAGTACTTC

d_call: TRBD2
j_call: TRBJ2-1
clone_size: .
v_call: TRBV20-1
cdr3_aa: CSGPLSGTGINGQFF
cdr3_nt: TGCAGTGGCCCACTCAGCGGGACCGGGATAAATGGGCAGTTCTTC

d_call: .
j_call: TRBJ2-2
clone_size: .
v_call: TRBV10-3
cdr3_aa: CAISEGGGELFF
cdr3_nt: TGTGCCATCAGTGAGGGGGGCGGGGAGCTGTTTTTT

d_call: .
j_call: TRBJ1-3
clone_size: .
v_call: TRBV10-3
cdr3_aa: CAISEADMSNYGYTIYF
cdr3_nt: TGTGCCATCAGTGAAGCTGACATGAGTAACTATGGCTACACCATATATTTT

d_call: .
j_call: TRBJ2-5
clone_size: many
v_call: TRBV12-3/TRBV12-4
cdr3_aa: CASSFGDYKETQYF
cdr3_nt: TGTGCCAGCAGTTTCGGAGACTATAAAGAGACCCAGTACTTC

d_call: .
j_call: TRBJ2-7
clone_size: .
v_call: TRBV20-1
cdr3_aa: CSARGVADTYEQYF
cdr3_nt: TGCAGTGCTAGAGGGGTAGCGGACACCTACGAGCAGTACTTC

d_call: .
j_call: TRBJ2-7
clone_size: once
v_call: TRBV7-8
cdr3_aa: CASTSGASYEQYF
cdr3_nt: TGTGCCAGCACCTCCGGGGCCTCCTACGAGCAGTACTTC

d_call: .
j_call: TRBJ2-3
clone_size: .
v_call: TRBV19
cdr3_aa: CASSIGGSWGLSDTQYF
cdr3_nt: TGTGCCAGTAGTATCGGAGGTTCGTGGGGGCTTTCGGATACGCAGTATTTT

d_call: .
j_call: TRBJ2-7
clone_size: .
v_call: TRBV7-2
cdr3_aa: CARQLVLYEQYF
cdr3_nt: TGTGCTAGACAGTTAGTCCTCTACGAGCAGTACTTC

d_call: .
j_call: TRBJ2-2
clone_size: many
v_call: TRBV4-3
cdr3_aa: CASSPSSLADTGELFF
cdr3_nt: TGCGCCAGCAGCCCATCTAGCCTTGCGGACACCGGGGAGCTGTTTTTT

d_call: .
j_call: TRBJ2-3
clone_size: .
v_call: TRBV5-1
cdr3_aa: CASSLARQLGDADTQYF
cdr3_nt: TGCGCCAGCAGCTTGGCCCGACAGCTCGGAGATGCAGATACGCAGTATTTT

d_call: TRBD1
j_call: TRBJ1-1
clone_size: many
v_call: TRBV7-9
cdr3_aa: CASSSGQGRNEAFF
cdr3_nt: TGTGCCAGCAGCTCTGGACAGGGGAGAAATGAAGCTTTCTTT

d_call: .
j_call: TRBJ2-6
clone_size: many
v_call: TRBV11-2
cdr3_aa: CASSPKNRGGLGIPGANVLTF
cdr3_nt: TGTGCCAGCAGCCCGAAAAACCGGGGCGGCCTGGGGATCCCTGGGGCCAACGTCCTGACTTTC

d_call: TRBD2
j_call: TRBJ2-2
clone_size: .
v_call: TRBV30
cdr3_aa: CAWTSGLAANTGELFF
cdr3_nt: TGTGCCTGGACATCAGGACTAGCGGCAAACACCGGGGAGCTGTTTTTT

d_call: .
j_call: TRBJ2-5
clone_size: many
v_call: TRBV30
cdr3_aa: CAWRQSQETQYF
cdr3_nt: TGTGCCTGGAGACAGTCCCAAGAGACCCAGTACTTC

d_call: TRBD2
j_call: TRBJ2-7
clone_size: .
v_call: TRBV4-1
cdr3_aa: CASSQDSGPYEQYF
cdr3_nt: TGCGCCAGCAGCCAAGATAGCGGGCCCTACGAGCAGTACTTC

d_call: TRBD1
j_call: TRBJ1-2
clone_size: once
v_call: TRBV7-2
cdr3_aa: CASSLDRGYTF
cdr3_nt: TGTGCCAGCAGCTTGGACAGGGGGTACACCTTC

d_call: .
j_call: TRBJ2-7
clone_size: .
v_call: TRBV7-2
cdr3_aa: CASSWTQEGTEQYF
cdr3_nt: TGTGCCAGCAGCTGGACTCAAGAGGGGACCGAGCAGTACTTC

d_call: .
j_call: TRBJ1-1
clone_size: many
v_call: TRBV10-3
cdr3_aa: CAISESAGVGTEAFF
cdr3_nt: TGTGCCATCAGTGAGTCGGCAGGGGTCGGCACTGAAGCTTTCTTT

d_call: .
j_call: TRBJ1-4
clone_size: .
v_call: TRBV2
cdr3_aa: CASSIWGAKEKLFF
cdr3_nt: TGTGCCAGCAGCATTTGGGGGGCGAAAGAAAAACTGTTTTTT

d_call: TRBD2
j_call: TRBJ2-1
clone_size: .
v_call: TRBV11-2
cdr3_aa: CASSSLSIGRAEYNEQFF
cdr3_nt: TGTGCCAGCAGCTCCCTGAGTATCGGGAGGGCCGAATACAATGAGCAGTTCTTC

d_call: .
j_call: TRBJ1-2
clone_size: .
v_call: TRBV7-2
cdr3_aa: CASSLGSAYGYGYTF
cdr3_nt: TGTGCCAGCAGCTTAGGATCCGCGTACGGCTATGGCTACACCTTC

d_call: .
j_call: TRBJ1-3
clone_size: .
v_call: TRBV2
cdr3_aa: CASSEVGVSGNTIYF
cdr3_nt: TGTGCCAGCAGTGAAGTCGGAGTCTCTGGAAACACCATATATTTT

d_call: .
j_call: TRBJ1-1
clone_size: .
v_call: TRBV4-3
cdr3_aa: CASSQVGGTEAFF
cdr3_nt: TGCGCCAGCAGCCAAGTTGGGGGCACTGAAGCTTTCTTT